These T cell receptor beta chains were read from a single sample in a study of early T cells in non-severe SARS-CoV-2 infection. TCRdb reprocessed the 5' RACE reads with MiXCR, giving one entry per CDR3 protein. The sample contains around 92,000 distinct CDR3 sequences, about 11% of which appear only once. The sample taken for sequencing was whole blood. The receptors shown here come from an adult who was a healthcare worker with PCR-confirmed SARS-CoV-2 infection or an uninfected control (not recorded which). Each CDR3 is given with its conserved first and last residue. Fields, in order: D gene, V gene, clone size, J gene, CDR3 DNA, CDR3 protein. A D gene is named only where the DNA matches it firmly. Not every row has a clone size; where given, it reads once, few, many or a size class.

>NA|TRBV5-4|NA|TRBJ2-3
TGTGCCAGCAGCCGCCCCTCAGATACGCAGTATTTT
CASSRPSDTQYF
>TRBD1|TRBV5-6|NA|TRBJ2-6
TGTGCCAGCAGCTTGTTCGGAATATGGGACAGACTCTCTGGGGCCAACGTCCTGACTTTC
CASSLFGIWDRLSGANVLTF
>TRBD1|TRBV9|NA|TRBJ2-7
TGTGCCAGCAGCATGGGACAGGGGGCACAAGAGCAGTACTTC
CASSMGQGAQEQYF
>NA|TRBV10-3|few|TRBJ2-7
TGTGCCATCAGTGAGCTACAGGAGTCCTACGAGCAGTACTTC
CAISELQESYEQYF
>TRBD1|TRBV9|many|TRBJ1-2
TGTGCCAGCAGCTTTACGGACAGGTCCGACAGCTATGGCTACACCTTC
CASSFTDRSDSYGYTF
>NA|TRBV6-5|NA|TRBJ1-6
TGTGCCAGCAGTTCGAGCAGGAATTCACCCCTCCACTTT
CASSSSRNSPLHF
>NA|TRBV4-1|many|TRBJ2-3
TGCGCCAGCAGCCACACAGGGCGGGTCGCAGATACGCAGTATTTT
CASSHTGRVADTQYF
>NA|TRBV29-1|many|TRBJ1-6
TGCAGCGTTTCTATCCTTACAGGTTCCGCTTATAATTCACCCCTCCACTTT
CSVSILTGSAYNSPLHF
>NA|TRBV12-3/TRBV12-4|few|TRBJ2-4
TGTGCCAGCAGTTTACAGGGGGCCAAAAACATTCAGTACTTC
CASSLQGAKNIQYF
>NA|TRBV18|few|TRBJ1-5
TGTGCCAGCTCAATGGGCTGGGCAAATCAGCCCCAGCATTTT
CASSMGWANQPQHF
>NA|TRBV6-1|many|TRBJ1-4
TGTGCCAGCAGTGACGGGCCTAACGGAAGAAAACTGTTTTTT
CASSDGPNGRKLFF
>NA|TRBV5-1|NA|TRBJ2-4
TGCGCCAGCAGCTTGGGGCAGCAAAACATTCAGTACTTC
CASSLGQQNIQYF
>NA|TRBV6-5|NA|TRBJ2-7
TGTGCCAGCAGTTCGGCGCAGGGGCGAAAGAGCTCCTACGAGCAGTACTTC
CASSSAQGRKSSYEQYF
>TRBD1|TRBV5-1|many|TRBJ1-2
TGCGCCAGCAGCTTGCAGGGGGCGCGGGGCTATGGCTACACCTTC
CASSLQGARGYGYTF
>NA|TRBV5-1|NA|TRBJ2-7
TGCGCCAGCAGCTTGGCAGGGTACAGCGAGCAGTACTTC
CASSLAGYSEQYF
>NA|TRBV28|NA|TRBJ2-7
TGTGCCAGCAGCAAGCTTAGTAACTCCTACGAGCAGTACTTC
CASSKLSNSYEQYF
>NA|TRBV2|NA|TRBJ1-6
TGTGCCAGCAGTGAATGGAGCTCCTATAATTCACCCCTCCACTTT
CASSEWSSYNSPLHF
>NA|TRBV20-1|NA|TRBJ2-1
TGCAGTGCTAGAGATACTGGAAGCTCCTACAATGAGCAGTTCTTC
CSARDTGSSYNEQFF
>NA|TRBV7-2|NA|TRBJ1-2
TGTGCCAGCAGCCCTTACAGGGAGGAAAGTGGCTACACCTTC
CASSPYREESGYTF
>NA|TRBV28|many|TRBJ2-7
TGTGCCAGCAGTTTTACCAGGGGAGGGTTAATCGAGCAGTACTTC
CASSFTRGGLIEQYF
>TRBD1|TRBV25-1|few|TRBJ1-2
TGTGCCAGCAGTGAATACAACAGGGGAAGAAACTATGGCTACACCTTC
CASSEYNRGRNYGYTF
>TRBD2|TRBV20-1|many|TRBJ2-2
TGCAGTGCTAGCGTGCTAGCGGGGTCGAGCGGGGAGCTGTTTTTT
CSASVLAGSSGELFF
>NA|TRBV30|NA|TRBJ2-2
TGTGCCTGGATGGTTGTTAAGAACACCGGGGAGCTGTTTTTT
CAWMVVKNTGELFF
>TRBD2|TRBV28|many|TRBJ2-3
TGTGCCAGCAGTCCCCAGCGGGAGGAGAGGACAGATACGCAGTATTTT
CASSPQREERTDTQYF
>TRBD2|TRBV7-2|few|TRBJ2-7
TGTGCCAGCAGCTTAGCCGCGGGCGGGGGATCCTACGAGCAGTACTTC
CASSLAAGGGSYEQYF
>NA|TRBV20-1|few|TRBJ2-7
TGCAGTGCTACGGACGGTACCTACGAGCAGTACTTC
CSATDGTYEQYF
>NA|TRBV7-9|few|TRBJ1-1
TGTGCCAGCAGCTTACTTTACGGGGCTGAAGCTTTCTTT
CASSLLYGAEAFF
>NA|TRBV9|many|TRBJ1-2
TGTGCCAGCAGCCACGGAAGGGCTGGTGGCTACACCTTC
CASSHGRAGGYTF
>NA|TRBV3-1|many|TRBJ1-2
TGTGCCAGCAGCGATTACAGGGTTCCCACCTTC
CASSDYRVPTF
>TRBD2|TRBV20-1|NA|TRBJ2-2
TGCAGTGCTAGTCGATTTGGGACTAGCGGGAGTAGGAACGGGGAGCTGTTTTTT
CSASRFGTSGSRNGELFF
>TRBD1|TRBV2|NA|TRBJ1-6
TGTGCCAGCAGTGAAACCAGGGGGGAAAATTCACCCCTCCACTTT
CASSETRGENSPLHF
>TRBD2|TRBV12-3/TRBV12-4|NA|TRBJ2-1
TGTGCCAGCAGTTTGGAAGCGGGGGGGTACAATGAGCAGTTCTTC
CASSLEAGGYNEQFF
>TRBD1|TRBV3-1|NA|TRBJ1-2
TGTGCCAGCAGCCGGGGACAGGGGGTCGGTGGCTACACCTTC
CASSRGQGVGGYTF
>NA|TRBV19|few|TRBJ1-2
TGTGCCAGTTGGCGAGAGGGGTCGTATGGCTACACCTTC
CASWREGSYGYTF
>TRBD2|TRBV12-3/TRBV12-4|NA|TRBJ2-3
TGTGCCAGCAGTCCGCCCCTGGGCGGGAGGACAGATACGCAGTATTTT
CASSPPLGGRTDTQYF
>TRBD1|TRBV19|many|TRBJ2-7
TGTGCCAGCCCGGACAGGGACTACGAGCAGTACTTC
CASPDRDYEQYF
>TRBD1|TRBV29-1|few|TRBJ2-4
TGCAGCGCTGCCGGGACAGCTAAAAACATTCAGTACTTC
CSAAGTAKNIQYF
>NA|TRBV20-1|many|TRBJ2-1
TGCAGTGCTAGATCCCCTAGTTCGTCCTACAATGAGCAGTTCTTC
CSARSPSSSYNEQFF
>NA|TRBV29-1|NA|TRBJ1-1
TGCAGCGTTCCCGGGACGAATTTTGAAGCTTTCTTT
CSVPGTNFEAFF
>TRBD1|TRBV2|NA|TRBJ2-6
TGTGCCAGCAGAGACAGGGGCCCCCACGTCCTGACTTTC
CASRDRGPHVLTF
>NA|TRBV2|NA|TRBJ1-1
TGTGCCAGCATCCCCCCACCCCAGGGCAGGATTGAAGCTTTCTTT
CASIPPPQGRIEAFF
>NA|TRBV7-3|NA|TRBJ1-2
TGTGCCAGCAGCCCAAATACGGTTGGGGATGGCTACACCTTC
CASSPNTVGDGYTF
>NA|TRBV4-1|NA|TRBJ2-7
TGCGCCTCTCGCCCCACGGCGGCCCGGGACGAGCAGTACTTC
CASRPTAARDEQYF
>NA|TRBV11-2|many|TRBJ2-1
TGTGCCAGCACTATACAGGGCTATGAGCAGTTCTTC
CASTIQGYEQFF